Each of the 4 T cell receptor beta chains below was sequenced from the same sample in a study of post-analysis software for immune sequencing data (dated by TCRdb to about 2015). Libraries were built with PCR. For sequencing, an Illumina HiSeq 2500 was employed. Unique molecular identifiers were incorporated into TCR beta cDNA libraries to reduce PCR and sequencing biases. Clones were called with MiXCR by TCRdb after fastp trimmed the public reads at Q25, and only in-frame beta chains were retained. CDR3 protein sequences are deduplicated, and each keeps its most common genes and DNA. The sample has roughly 540,000 distinct CDR3 sequences on record, 34% of them singletons. The ten biggest clones cover about 5.6% of the sample. The antigens for these receptors are not known. General findings and caveats noted by the study authors: Patients showed significantly higher frequencies than controls for about five TRBV segments, among them TRBV5-6, TRBV5-1 and TRBV20-1.

Sequencing used blood. Receptors originate from a girl younger than 18 with multiple sclerosis.

V usage is TRBV28 and J usage is TRBJ2-7, with D possibly being TRBD1 (5 bases). This CDR3 spans 12 amino acids. CDR1 and CDR2 from the germline V gene are MDHEN and SYDVKM. Trimming took 4 bases from V and 7 from J, leaving 11 bases between them. The CDR3 coding sequence is TGTGCCAGCAGTTCCTCAGGGATGGAGCAGTACTTC. Its protein product is CASSSSGMEQYF. Variable domain in full (rest from reference TRBV28 and TRBJ2-7): DVKVTQSSRYLVKRTGEKVFLECVQDMDHENMFWYRQDPGLGLRLIYFSYDVKMKEKGDIPEGYSVSREKKERFSLILESASTNQTSMYLCASSSSGMEQYFGPGTRLTVT.

Turning to this clonotype: A single base separates this from a much larger clone, so it may be a read error. This rearrangement joins TRBV7-2 to TRBJ2-3; tentatively, D is TRBD1 or TRBD2 (6 bases each). V was clipped by 2 bases and J by 4 bases, with 19 bases between them. The CDR3 has 17 residues. Germline CDR1 reads SGHTA; CDR2 reads FQGNSA. In DNA form, the CDR3 reads TGTGCCAGCAGCTTAAGAAGAAGGGGGGTTAGCGCAGATACGCAGTATTTT. It yields the protein CASSLRRRGVSADTQYF. The whole variable domain, remainder taken from reference TRBV7-2 and TRBJ2-3, is GAGVSQSPSNKVTEKGKDVELRCDPISGHTALYWYRQSLGQGLEFLIYFQGNSAPDKSGLPSDRFSAERTGGSVSTLTIQRTQQEDSAVYLCASSLRRRGVSADTQYFGPGTRLTVL.

Only a few counts were recorded for this clonotype. The chain recombines TRBV7-2 with TRBJ2-3, with 7 bases matching TRBD2. There are 16 residues in the CDR3. Germline CDR1 is SGHTA and CDR2 is FQGNSA. V was clipped by 1 base and J by 5 bases; unmatched bases: 9. CDR3: CASSLGGGLLRDTQYF. In DNA form, the CDR3 reads TGTGCCAGCAGCTTAGGCGGGGGACTCCTCCGAGATACGCAGTATTTT.

The chain links TRBV20-1 to TRBJ2-1, with 7 bases matching TRBD2. The germline CDR1 and CDR2 sequences are DFQATT and SNEGSKA (reference sequence). The J segment lost 9 bases and the V segment lost 3 bases, leaving 14 bases of the junction unmatched. The CDR3 spans 15 residues. CDR3 bases: TGCAGTGCTAGTAGGGCGGGGGTGGGGAATAGTGAGCAGTTCTTC. Its protein is CSASRAGVGNSEQFF.